This T cell receptor beta chain was retrieved from a study of T cells expressing NK-cell markers. The germline CDR1 and CDR2 sequences are WSHSY and SAAADI. This CDR3 is built from 15 residues. After re-calling the 5' RACE reads, TCRdb lists one entry per CDR3 protein, DNA absent. This sample's table has a few hundred thousand distinct CDR3 sequences. Specimen: blood T cells: a sorted CD56 or NKG2C T cell subset, CD4+ or CD8+ T cells, or bulk PBMC T cells (not recorded which). This clonotype was sampled from a young man in good health. V and J are TRBV10-2 and TRBJ2-2; absent DNA, TCRdb's TRBD1 call cannot be checked. Here the CDR3 reads CASSGTGGFTGELFF.